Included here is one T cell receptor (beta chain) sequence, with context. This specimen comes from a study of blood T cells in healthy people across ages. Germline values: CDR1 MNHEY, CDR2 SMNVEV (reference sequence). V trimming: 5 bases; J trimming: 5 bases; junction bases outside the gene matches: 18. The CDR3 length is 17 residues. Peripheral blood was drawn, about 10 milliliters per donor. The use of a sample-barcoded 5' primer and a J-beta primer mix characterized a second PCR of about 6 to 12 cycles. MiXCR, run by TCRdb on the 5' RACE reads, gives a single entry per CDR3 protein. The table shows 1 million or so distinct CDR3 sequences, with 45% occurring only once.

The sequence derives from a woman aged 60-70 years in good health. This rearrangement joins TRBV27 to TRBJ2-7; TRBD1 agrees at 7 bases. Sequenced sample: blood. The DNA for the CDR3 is TGTGCCAGCAGTCCCCGACAGGGTTTGAGGCTCGAGCACGAGCAGTACTTC. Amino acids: CASSPRQGLRLEHEQYF.